The next 8 T cell receptor beta chains were all read from a single sample in a study of beta chain features in type 1 diabetes. General study results and limits: Moderate but significant shortening of TCRB CDR3s was recorded in all four CD4+ subsets from Type 1 diabetes patients.

For these receptors, no antigen is known. The authors reverse transcribed all of the isolated RNA, so sequencing captured expressed TCRB transcripts. Sequenced by immunoSEQ multiplex PCR; TCRdb stores in-frame clones only, minus some. The sample yields 630,000 or so clones, about 14% seen once. The sample taken for sequencing was naive CD4+ T cells from blood. The receptors here all came from a man aged 18 to 30 with type 1 diabetes.

The chain uses TRBV5-4 and TRBJ2-7; 8 bases line up with TRBD2. Germline loops: CDR1 SGHNT, CDR2 YYREEE (reference sequence). V lost 0 bases and J lost 1; bases outside the gene matches: 9. The CDR3 runs to 17 residues. CDR3 sequence reads: CASSLVLAGKRSYEQYF. DNA for the CDR3: TGTGCCAGCAGCTTGGTATTAGCGGGAAAGAGATCCTACGAGCAGTACTTC.

The chain carries TRBV4-2 and TRBJ1-3, with D perhaps TRBD1 (5 bases). CDR1 LGHNA and CDR2 YNFKEQ come from the germline V gene. The germline V and J ends were trimmed by 1 base and 0 bases, with 10 bases remaining between them. The CDR3 has 16 amino acids. The CDR3 protein is CASSQGGANSGNTIYF. The DNA of the CDR3 is TGTGCCAGCAGCCAAGGGGGCGCGAACTCTGGAAACACCATATATTTT.

In this sample, this clone turned up a few times. The chain's CDR3 is CASSPGNTGELFF. CDR3 bases: TGTGCCAGCAGCCCGGGAAACACCGGGGAGCTGTTTTTT. The chain carries TRBV7-2 and TRBJ2-2; possible D gene TRBD2, 5 bases. Looked up from germline, CDR1 is SGHTA and CDR2 is FQGNSA. The V gene lost 5 bases and the J gene lost 2 bases, with 6 bases spanning the gap. This CDR3 contains 13 residues.

The chain uses TRBV4-3 and TRBJ1-5; no reliable D call. The CDR3 runs 13 residues. Trimming took off 1 base at V and 6 bases at J, with 7 bases between the two ends. In germline, CDR1 is LGHNA, CDR2 YSLEER. The CDR3 spells CASSQVGSQPQHF. For the CDR3, the DNA is TGCGCCAGCAGCCAAGTCGGAAGTCAGCCCCAGCATTTT.

The rearrangement links TRBV7-2 to TRBJ1-2; D is uncertain. CDR3 size: 12 residues. Germline lookup yields CDR1 SGHTA and CDR2 FQGNSA. V gave up 4 bases and J gave up 0 bases, with 3 bases separating them. CDR3 nucleotide sequence: TGTGCCAGCAGCTCGCCTAACTATGGCTACACCTTC. This gives the protein CASSSPNYGYTF.

The rearrangement links TRBV19 to TRBJ1-2; unclear D gene. The CDR3 totals 12 residues. CDR1 and CDR2 (germline): LNHDA, SQIVND (reference sequence). Deletions cut 7 bases from V and 6 bases from J, with 12 bases between. The CDR3: CASNRIDDGYTF. The CDR3 nucleotides are TGTGCCAGTAATAGGATAGACGATGGCTACACCTTC.

The chain has TRBV28 and TRBJ2-1; D not resolved. The CDR3 has 12 residues. Germline loops: CDR1 MDHEN, CDR2 SYDVKM. The V end lost 2 bases, the J end lost 10 bases, and 9 bases lay between the germline ends. The CDR3 coding sequence is TGTGCCAGCAGTTTAGGGGTCTTGGAGCAGTTCTTC. Translating gives CASSLGVLEQFF.

The rearrangement joins TRBV7-8 to TRBJ2-7; 10 bases agree with TRBD1. The CDR3 length is 16 residues. Trimming took 5 bases from V and 2 from J; bases not matched to a gene: 9. From germline, CDR1 is SGHVS and CDR2 FQNEAQ. Here the CDR3 DNA reads TGTGCCAGCAGCCAGATATTGGACAGGGGGGCCTACGAGCAGTACTTC. Protein: CASSQILDRGAYEQYF.